The rows below give T cell receptor beta chains drawn from one sample of a study of graft-versus-host responses after intestinal transplantation. Libraries were prepared by immunoSEQ multiplex PCR; TCRdb keeps only in-frame clonotypes and omits some of them. The data hold 10,000 or so clones, with under 40% observed a single time. Sequenced material: alloreactive CD4+ T cells from a mixed lymphocyte reaction culture, taken before transplantation. The receptors originated from a human patient who was an organ donor for intestinal transplantation. The conserved cysteine and the conserved F or W are not part of the CDR3 here.

v_call: TRBV6-8; j_call: TRBJ1-2; cdr3_length: 11; cdr3_aa: ASKYRDTERYT
v_call: TRBV6-1; j_call: TRBJ1-2; cdr3_length: 13; cdr3_aa: ASRARGGKNYGYT
v_call: TRBV6-5; j_call: TRBJ1-5; cdr3_length: 12; cdr3_aa: ASRTHRAHQPQH
v_call: TRBV28; j_call: TRBJ1-5; cdr3_length: 13; cdr3_aa: ASNVYSKGNQPQH
v_call: TRBV19; j_call: TRBJ1-1; cdr3_length: 13; cdr3_aa: ASSADRGRHTEAF
v_call: TRBV19; j_call: TRBJ1-2; cdr3_length: 11; cdr3_aa: ASSRTGVIGYT
v_call: TRBV2; j_call: TRBJ2-7; cdr3_length: 7; cdr3_aa: APGGEQY
v_call: TRBV5-8; j_call: TRBJ1-2; cdr3_length: 14; cdr3_aa: ASSLAFRTANYGYT
v_call: TRBV20-1; j_call: TRBJ2-1; cdr3_length: 9; cdr3_aa: SAKTVVEQF
v_call: TRBV5-1; j_call: TRBJ2-2; cdr3_length: 16; cdr3_aa: ASSGGTALGVYSGELF
v_call: TRBV5-1; j_call: TRBJ2-7; cdr3_length: 15; cdr3_aa: ASSYGTSTNLWYEQY
v_call: TRBV7-2; j_call: TRBJ1-1; cdr3_length: 13; cdr3_aa: ASSPWAGWNTEAF
v_call: TRBV27; j_call: TRBJ2-2; cdr3_length: 12; cdr3_aa: ASSRQGNTGELF
v_call: TRBV7-3; j_call: TRBJ1-2; cdr3_length: 12; cdr3_aa: ASSLEGGPYGYT
v_call: TRBV27; j_call: TRBJ2-5; cdr3_length: 12; cdr3_aa: ASSSSDSQETQY
v_call: TRBV5-1; j_call: TRBJ2-2; cdr3_length: 15; cdr3_aa: ASSLDPVGVGAGELF
v_call: TRBV9; j_call: TRBJ2-5; cdr3_length: 9; cdr3_aa: ASSLQETQY
v_call: TRBV7-2; j_call: TRBJ2-1; cdr3_length: 12; cdr3_aa: ASSLVQGRNEQF
v_call: TRBV5-1; j_call: TRBJ1-2; cdr3_length: 12; cdr3_aa: ASSRDRGLRGYT
v_call: TRBV19; j_call: TRBJ1-2; cdr3_length: 13; cdr3_aa: ASTTRGGRNYGYT
v_call: TRBV7-2; j_call: TRBJ1-1; cdr3_length: 12; cdr3_aa: ASSSTGGRTEAF
v_call: TRBV20-1; j_call: TRBJ2-1; cdr3_length: 9; cdr3_aa: SASWGDEQF
v_call: TRBV28; j_call: TRBJ1-2; cdr3_length: 11; cdr3_aa: ASRYRVLEGYT
v_call: TRBV2; j_call: TRBJ2-7; cdr3_length: 13; cdr3_aa: ASTGAGGRGFEQY
v_call: TRBV7-9; j_call: TRBJ2-7; cdr3_length: 14; cdr3_aa: ASSANSGTGGGEQY
v_call: TRBV27; j_call: TRBJ2-5; cdr3_length: 13; cdr3_aa: ATRRAGGFWETQY
v_call: TRBV9; j_call: TRBJ2-2; cdr3_length: 15; cdr3_aa: ASSTGLAGGRTGELF
v_call: TRBV19; j_call: TRBJ1-2; cdr3_length: 10; cdr3_aa: ASTGQRYGYT
v_call: TRBV5-1; j_call: TRBJ1-1; cdr3_length: 12; cdr3_aa: ASSLILGDTEAF
v_call: TRBV4-2; j_call: TRBJ2-5; cdr3_length: 12; cdr3_aa: ASSQEGAQETQY
v_call: TRBV5-1; j_call: TRBJ2-3; cdr3_length: 15; cdr3_aa: ASSLAFGTPGIDTQY
v_call: TRBV12-2; j_call: TRBJ2-1; cdr3_length: 15; cdr3_aa: ASRLAVAGGSYNEQF
v_call: TRBV6-5; j_call: TRBJ2-5; cdr3_length: 13; cdr3_aa: ASSYMAGFQETQY
v_call: TRBV6-5; j_call: TRBJ1-1; cdr3_length: 12; cdr3_aa: ASSADRGLAEAF
v_call: TRBV5-8; j_call: TRBJ1-2; cdr3_length: 14; cdr3_aa: ASSLVSIGVNYGYT
v_call: TRBV12-1; j_call: -; cdr3_length: 15; cdr3_aa: ASSLPSGTSLSYEQY
v_call: TRBV19; j_call: TRBJ2-4; cdr3_length: 14; cdr3_aa: ASSRGIWGQGNIQY
v_call: TRBV5-6; j_call: TRBJ1-4; cdr3_length: 12; cdr3_aa: ASSAGVWNEKLF
v_call: TRBV7-2; j_call: TRBJ2-1; cdr3_length: 12; cdr3_aa: ASRTRGGAFVQF
v_call: TRBV19; j_call: TRBJ2-7; cdr3_length: 12; cdr3_aa: ASSNRNRAYEQY
v_call: TRBV6-1; j_call: TRBJ1-5; cdr3_length: 12; cdr3_aa: ASRDFGGDQPQH
v_call: TRBV23-1; j_call: TRBJ1-2; cdr3_length: 13; cdr3_aa: ASSQVEAEDYGYT
v_call: TRBV23-1; j_call: TRBJ2-7; cdr3_length: 11; cdr3_aa: ASSQSRLYEQY
v_call: TRBV7-8; j_call: TRBJ2-1; cdr3_length: 11; cdr3_aa: ASSWILAGEQF
v_call: TRBV6-6; j_call: TRBJ2-3; cdr3_length: 10; cdr3_aa: ASRGTVLAQY